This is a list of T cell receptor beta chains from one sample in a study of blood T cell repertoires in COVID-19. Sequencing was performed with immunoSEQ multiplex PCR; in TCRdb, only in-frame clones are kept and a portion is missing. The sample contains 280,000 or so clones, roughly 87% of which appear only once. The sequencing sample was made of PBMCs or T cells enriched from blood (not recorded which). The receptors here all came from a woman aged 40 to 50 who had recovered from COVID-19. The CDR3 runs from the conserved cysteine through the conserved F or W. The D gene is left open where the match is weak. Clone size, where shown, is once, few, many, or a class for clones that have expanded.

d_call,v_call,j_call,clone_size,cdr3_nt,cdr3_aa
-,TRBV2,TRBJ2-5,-,TGTGCCAGCAGTGAACCCCGGGGGGCGGGGGAGACCCAGTACTTC,CASSEPRGAGETQYF
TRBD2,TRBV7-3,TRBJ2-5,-,TGTGCCAGCAGCCCTGGGGGACTAGCGGGAGAGACCCAGTACTTC,CASSPGGLAGETQYF
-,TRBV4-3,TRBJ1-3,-,TGCGCCAGCAGCCAAATTGTCGGGGGCTCTGGAAACACCATATATTTT,CASSQIVGGSGNTIYF
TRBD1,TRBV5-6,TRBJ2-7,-,TGTGCCAGCAGCCGTTGGGGAAAGACAGGGGCCATTGACGAGCAGTACTTC,CASSRWGKTGAIDEQYF
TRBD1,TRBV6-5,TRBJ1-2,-,TGTGCCAGCAGCACCGGACAGGCTCAGGTCTATGGCTACACCTTC,CASSTGQAQVYGYTF
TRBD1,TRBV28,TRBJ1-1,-,TGTGCCAGCAGTCTTCAGGGGGGATACACTGAAGCTTTCTTT,CASSLQGGYTEAFF
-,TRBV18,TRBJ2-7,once,TGTGCCAGCTCACCTTCGGACAGAACCTACGAGCAGTACTTC,CASSPSDRTYEQYF
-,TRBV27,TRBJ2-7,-,TGTGCCAGCAGTACAGGGGCGGGATACGAGCAGTACTTC,CASSTGAGYEQYF
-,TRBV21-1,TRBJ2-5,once,TGTGCCAGCAGCAAGGGGGGGCCGCGGGAGACCCAGTACTTC,CASSKGGPRETQYF
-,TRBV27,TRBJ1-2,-,TGTGCCAGCAGTCAGTCCGGGAAATATGGCTACACCTTC,CASSQSGKYGYTF
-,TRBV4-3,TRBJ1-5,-,TGCGCCAGCAGCCATGGGCAGGTGGATCAGCCCCAGCATTTT,CASSHGQVDQPQHF
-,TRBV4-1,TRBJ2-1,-,TGCGCCAGCAGCCAAGACAGAAACAATGAGCAGTTCTTC,CASSQDRNNEQFF
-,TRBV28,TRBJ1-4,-,TGTGCCAGCAGTTTATTCCAGGCAACTAATGAAAAACTGTTTTTT,CASSLFQATNEKLFF
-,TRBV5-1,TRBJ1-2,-,TGCGCCAGCAGCTTGGTTCGAGGGGCGGGGAGCGGCTACACCTTC,CASSLVRGAGSGYTF
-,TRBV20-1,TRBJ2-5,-,TGCAGTGCTAGTGCCTCGAGGCGAGGAGAGACCCAGTACTTC,CSASASRRGETQYF
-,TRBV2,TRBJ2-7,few,TGTGCCAGCAGTGACGTAGGGAGCTACGAGCAGTACTTC,CASSDVGSYEQYF
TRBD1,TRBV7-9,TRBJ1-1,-,TGTGCCGGGGGACAGGGTGCCGAGAACACTGAAGCTTTCTTT,CAGGQGAENTEAFF
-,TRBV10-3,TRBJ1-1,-,TGTGCCATCTCTAGCGGTCTCTCGAACACTGAAGCTTTCTTT,CAISSGLSNTEAFF
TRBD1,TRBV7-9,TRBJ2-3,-,TGTGCCAGCAGCTTAGAACAGGGGGGAATGTCAGATACGCAGTATTTT,CASSLEQGGMSDTQYF
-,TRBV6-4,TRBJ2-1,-,TGTGCCAGCAGTTATTCAGCCTACAATGAGCAGTTCTTC,CASSYSAYNEQFF
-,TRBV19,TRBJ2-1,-,TGTGCCAGTAGCCTACAGGTTTACAATGAGCAGTTCTTC,CASSLQVYNEQFF
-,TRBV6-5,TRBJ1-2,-,TGTGCCAGCACCGGACGGGGAGGGGTCTATGGCTACACCTTC,CASTGRGGVYGYTF
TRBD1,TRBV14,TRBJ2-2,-,TGTGCCAGCAGCCAAGTCAGGGGGACCGGGGAGCTGTTTTTT,CASSQVRGTGELFF
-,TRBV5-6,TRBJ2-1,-,TGTGCCAGCAGCCGAGGGGGTCCGAGCAATGAGCAGTTCTTC,CASSRGGPSNEQFF
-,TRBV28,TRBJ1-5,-,TGTGCCAGCAGTCCCGGAGGGGTGCCCTACCAGCCCCAGCATTTT,CASSPGGVPYQPQHF
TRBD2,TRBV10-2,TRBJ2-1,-,TGCGCCACTACCGGGACTAGCGATTACAATGAGCAGTTCTTC,CATTGTSDYNEQFF
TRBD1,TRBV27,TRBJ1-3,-,TGTGCCAGCAGTGGACAGGGTGGAATCGGAAACACCATATATTTT,CASSGQGGIGNTIYF
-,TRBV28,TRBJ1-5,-,TGTGCCAGCAGCCCCGGCGGCACCCATCCGCGGAATCAGCCCCAGCATTTT,CASSPGGTHPRNQPQHF
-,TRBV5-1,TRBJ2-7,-,TGCGCCAGCAGCTTGGACACCGGGACACCGGCCTACGAGCAGTACTTC,CASSLDTGTPAYEQYF
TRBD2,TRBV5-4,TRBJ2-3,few,TGTGCCAGCAGCTTGGAGGGCACTAGCGGGAGGGCAGATACGCAGTATTTT,CASSLEGTSGRADTQYF
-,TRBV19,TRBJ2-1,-,TGTGCCAGTAGTCTCAGCCAGGGCTCCTACAATGAGCAGTTCTTC,CASSLSQGSYNEQFF
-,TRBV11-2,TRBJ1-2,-,TGTGCCAGCAGCTTATCGTCGGTTTTTCGTTATGGCTACACCTTC,CASSLSSVFRYGYTF
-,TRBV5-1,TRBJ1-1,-,TGCGCCAGCAGCGGAACGACTTACAGGGACACTGAAGCTTTCTTT,CASSGTTYRDTEAFF
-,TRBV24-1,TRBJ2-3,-,TGTGCCACCAGTGATAAGCGACCTAGCACAGATACGCAGTATTTT,CATSDKRPSTDTQYF
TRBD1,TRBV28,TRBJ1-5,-,TGTGCCAGCAGTAGACAGGGACTCAATCAGCCCCAGCATTTT,CASSRQGLNQPQHF
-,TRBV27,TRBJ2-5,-,TGTGCCAGCAGTTCCTCGCTAGACCAAGAGACCCAGTACTTC,CASSSSLDQETQYF
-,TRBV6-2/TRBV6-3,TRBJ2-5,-,TGTGCCAGCAGTACGACAACAGGAACCCAGTACTTC,CASSTTTGTQYF
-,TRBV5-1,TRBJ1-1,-,TGCGCCAGCAGCTTGGCCCAGGGATCCACTGAAGCTTTCTTT,CASSLAQGSTEAFF
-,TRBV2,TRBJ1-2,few,TGTGCCAGCGTCCCGGAGACCTATGGCTACACCTTC,CASVPETYGYTF
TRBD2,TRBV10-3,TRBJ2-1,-,TGTGCCATCAGTGAGTCCCTAGCGGGAAGCAATGAGCAGTTCTTC,CAISESLAGSNEQFF
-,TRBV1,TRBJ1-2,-,TGCACCAGCAGCCAAGATAAGAACTCCTTCGCCTTC,CTSSQDKNSFAF
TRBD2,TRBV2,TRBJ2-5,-,TGTGCCAGCAGCAGCGGGAGGGCCGTAGAGACCCAGTACTTC,CASSSGRAVETQYF
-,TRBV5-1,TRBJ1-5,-,TGCGCCAGCAGCTTGACTGGTTATCAGCCCCAGCATTTT,CASSLTGYQPQHF
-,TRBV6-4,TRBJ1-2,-,TGTGCCAGCAGTGACCCCAGGGACTATGGCTACACCTTC,CASSDPRDYGYTF
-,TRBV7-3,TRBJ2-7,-,TGTGCCAGCAGCTTATCGGGGGTAGGTTCCTACGAGCAGTACTTC,CASSLSGVGSYEQYF
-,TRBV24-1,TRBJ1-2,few,TGTGCCACCAGTGCTGGCGGCCCCTATGGCTACACCTTC,CATSAGGPYGYTF
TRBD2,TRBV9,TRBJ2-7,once,TGTGCCAGCAGCGGGGGGACCGGGACTAGCGGAGTCTACGAGCAGTACTTC,CASSGGTGTSGVYEQYF
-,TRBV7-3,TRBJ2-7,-,TGTGCCAGCAGCTTAAAGGCTTCCGGGGAGCAGTACTTC,CASSLKASGEQYF
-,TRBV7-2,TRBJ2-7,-,TGTGCCAGCAGCTCCCCGGGAGTCCCACGCGAGCAGTACTTC,CASSSPGVPREQYF
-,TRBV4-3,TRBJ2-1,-,TGCGCCAGCGGCCAAGCGTCGATGGGGCACGTTGAGCAGTTCTTC,CASGQASMGHVEQFF
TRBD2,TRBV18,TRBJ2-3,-,TGTGCCAGCTCACCTCTAGCGGGGAGCACAGATACGCAGTATTTT,CASSPLAGSTDTQYF
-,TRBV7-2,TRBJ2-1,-,TGTGCCAGCAGCTTAGAGGGACAACTGACCTACAATGAGCAGTTCTTC,CASSLEGQLTYNEQFF
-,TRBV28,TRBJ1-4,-,TGTGCCAGCAGTTTAAGAGGGAGGGGGGAAAAACTGTTTTTT,CASSLRGRGEKLFF
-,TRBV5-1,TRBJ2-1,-,TGCGCCAGCAGCTTGTTTTTGGGAGAAGTCGATGAGCAGTTCTTC,CASSLFLGEVDEQFF
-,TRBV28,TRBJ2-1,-,TGTGCCAGCACCTCCCTTGGCCTTTACAATGAGCAGTTCTTC,CASTSLGLYNEQFF